This TCR beta chain was observed in a study of cytomegalovirus exposure and HLA in healthy donors. Trimming cost V 1 base and J 1 base; bases outside gene matches: 2. CDR1 is LNHDA and CDR2 is SQIVND in the germline V gene (reference sequence). This CDR3 is built from 16 residues. Both 60 Vbeta primers and 13 Jbeta primers went into the PCR. The protocol was immunoSEQ multiplex PCR, while the TCRdb copy is restricted to in-frame clones and leaves out a portion. The sample holds about 130,000 clones, around four fifths seen once. This sequence joins TRBV19 and TRBJ2-1, with TRBD1 matching over 9 bases. The source is a woman between 35 and 50 years old in good health and CMV-seropositive. Sample: PBMCs. This CDR3 is CASSIVGTGSYNEQFF. The CDR3 DNA is TGTGCCAGTAGTATAGTGGGGACAGGGTCCTACAATGAGCAGTTCTTC. The whole variable domain, remainder taken from reference TRBV19 and TRBJ2-1, is DGGITQSPKYLFRKEGQNVTLSCEQNLNHDAMYWYRQDPGQGLRLIYYSQIVNDFQKGDIAEGYSVSREKKESFPLTVTSAQKNPTAFYLCASSIVGTGSYNEQFFGPGTRLTVL.